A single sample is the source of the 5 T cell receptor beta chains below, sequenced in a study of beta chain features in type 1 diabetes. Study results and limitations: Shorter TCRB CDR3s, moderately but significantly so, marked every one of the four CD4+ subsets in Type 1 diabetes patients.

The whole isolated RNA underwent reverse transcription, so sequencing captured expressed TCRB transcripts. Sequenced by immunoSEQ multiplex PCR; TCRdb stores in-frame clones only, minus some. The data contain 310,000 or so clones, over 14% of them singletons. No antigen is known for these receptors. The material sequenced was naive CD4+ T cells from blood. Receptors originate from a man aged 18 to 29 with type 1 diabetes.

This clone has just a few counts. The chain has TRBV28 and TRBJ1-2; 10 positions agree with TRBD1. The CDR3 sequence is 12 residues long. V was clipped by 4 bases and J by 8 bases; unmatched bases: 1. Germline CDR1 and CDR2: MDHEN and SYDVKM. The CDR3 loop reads CASSSTGGGYTF. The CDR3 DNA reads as TGTGCCAGCAGTTCGACAGGGGGCGGCTACACCTTC.

The chain's CDR3 is CASSQLATRDRGYNEQFF. Here the CDR3 DNA reads TGTGCCAGCAGCCAGCTAGCGACCCGGGACAGGGGCTACAATGAGCAGTTCTTC. The rearrangement uses TRBV5-6 and TRBJ2-1; 10 bases align to TRBD1. The CDR3 totals 18 residues. The germline V gene has CDR1 SGHDT and CDR2 YYEEEE. V dropped 4 bases and J dropped 3; count of bases not matched to a gene: 13.

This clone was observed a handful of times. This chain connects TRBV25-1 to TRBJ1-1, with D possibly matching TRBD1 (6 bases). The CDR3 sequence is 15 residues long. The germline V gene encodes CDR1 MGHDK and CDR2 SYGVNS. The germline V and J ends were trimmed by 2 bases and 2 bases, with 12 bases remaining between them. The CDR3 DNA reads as TGTGCCAGCAGTGAAGGGGGCCGAAGTAACACTGAAGCTTTCTTT. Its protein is CASSEGGRSNTEAFF.

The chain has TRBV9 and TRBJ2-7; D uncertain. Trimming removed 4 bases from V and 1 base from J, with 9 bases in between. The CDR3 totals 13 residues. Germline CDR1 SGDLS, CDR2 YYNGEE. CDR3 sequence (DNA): TGTGCCAGCAGCTACGGGTTATCCTACGAGCAGTACTTC. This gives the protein CASSYGLSYEQYF.

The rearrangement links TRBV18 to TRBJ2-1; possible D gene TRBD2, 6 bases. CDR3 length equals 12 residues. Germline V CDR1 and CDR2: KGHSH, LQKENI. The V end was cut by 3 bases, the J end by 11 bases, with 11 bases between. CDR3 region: CASSPPGVQQFF. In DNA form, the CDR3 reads TGTGCCAGCTCACCCCCGGGGGTCCAGCAGTTCTTC.